These T cell receptor beta chains were read from a single sample in a study of blood T cell repertoires in COVID-19. The assay was immunoSEQ multiplex PCR, and TCRdb's table has in-frame clones only and misses some. Of tens of thousands of clones listed, around four fifths are singletons. Sequencing was performed on peripheral blood. These receptors were taken from a man between 50 and 59 years old with active COVID-19. Both conserved end residues are trimmed from each CDR3.

V gene	J gene	CDR3 protein
TRBV11-3	TRBJ2-3	ASSLRGQDTQY
TRBV7-8	TRBJ1-1	ASSLAPGRGLRNTEAF
TRBV6-1	TRBJ2-7	ASSENVGYEQY
TRBV4-3	TRBJ1-5	ASSPYHGADGFNQPQH
TRBV19	TRBJ1-5	ASSIDRGEVNQPQH
TRBV11-1	TRBJ2-3	ASKMGGATDTQY
TRBV7-9	TRBJ1-1	ASSLSTTEAF
TRBV24-1	TRBJ2-3	ATSGPARTSLSTDTQY
TRBV2	TRBJ2-1	ASRGAAISYNEQF
TRBV9	TRBJ2-7	ASSGSHNSEQY
TRBV27	TRBJ2-1	ASREWGGGGADNEQF
TRBV7-2	TRBJ1-2	ASSFLTGNGYT
TRBV6-1	TRBJ1-1	ASSDQGRFTEAF
TRBV6-2/TRBV6-3	TRBJ2-1	ASSHHPLGYNEQF
TRBV12-5	TRBJ2-3	ASGLGTILITDTQY
TRBV28	TRBJ2-7	ASSSPAGGQQY
TRBV25-1	TRBJ2-7	ASEEGDGAYEQY
TRBV4-1	TRBJ1-5	ASSQAEVSSNQPQH
TRBV12-3/TRBV12-4	TRBJ2-1	ASSSGPGEQF
TRBV9	TRBJ1-2	ASSVVQNYGYT